This T cell receptor (beta chain) originates from a study of identical twins. This clonotype came up many times. Template switching introduced a universal primer site, and the cDNA bore unique molecular identifiers. TCRdb fed the 5' RACE reads into MiXCR, producing one record per CDR3 protein. The table lists over 250,000 distinct CDR3 sequences, 9.5% of them singletons. The sample was also linked to a second study, of yellow fever vaccine responses in identical twins.

The receptor was isolated from a woman aged 18-30 years in good health. What was sequenced was CD8+ T cells sorted from blood.

The CDR3 DNA reads TGTGCCAGCAGTCCAACCCGGTTCCGGTACCAAGAGACCCAGTACTTC. This encodes CASSPTRFRYQETQYF. The chain combines TRBV27 with TRBJ2-5; D is uncertain. V shed 5 bases and J shed 0 bases, with 16 bases lying between them. The CDR3 is made up of 16 amino acids. Germline lookup yields CDR1 MNHEY and CDR2 SMNVEV (reference sequence).